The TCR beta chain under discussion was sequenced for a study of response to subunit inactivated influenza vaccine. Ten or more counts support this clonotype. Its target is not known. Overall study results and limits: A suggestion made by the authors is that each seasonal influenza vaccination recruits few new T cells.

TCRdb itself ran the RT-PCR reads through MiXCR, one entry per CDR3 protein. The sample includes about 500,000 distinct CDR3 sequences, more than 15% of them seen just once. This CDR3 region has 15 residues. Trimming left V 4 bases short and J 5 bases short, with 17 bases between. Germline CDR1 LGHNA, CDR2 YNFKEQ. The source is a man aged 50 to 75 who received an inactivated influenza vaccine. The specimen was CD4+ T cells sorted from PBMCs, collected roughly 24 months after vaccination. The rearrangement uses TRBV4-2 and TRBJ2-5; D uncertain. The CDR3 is CASSPSSVGLETQYF. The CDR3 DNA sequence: TGTGCCAGCAGCCCAAGTTCTGTGGGTCTGGAGACCCAGTACTTC.